Listed below are T cell receptor beta chains from one sample, sequenced in a study of cytomegalovirus exposure and HLA in healthy donors. The repertoire was sequenced with immunoSEQ multiplex PCR; TCRdb's copy has only in-frame clones and lacks some. Here the sample spans roughly 80,000 clones, over 65% being singletons. The sample taken for sequencing was PBMCs. The receptors shown here come from a woman in her thirties or forties in good health and CMV-seropositive. The CDR3 runs from the conserved cysteine through the conserved F or W. A D gene is named only where the DNA matches it firmly. Where a row states a size, it is once, few, many or the class of an expanded clone; other rows omit it.

j_call,d_call,cdr3_length,v_call,clone_size,cdr3_nt,cdr3_aa
TRBJ1-5,NA,14,TRBV2,few,TGCGCCAGCAGTGAAGGAGGTAGCGATCAGCCCCAGCATTTT,CASSEGGSDQPQHF
TRBJ2-1,NA,12,TRBV6-6,NA,TGTGCCAGCAGGCTCCAGGATAATGAGCAGTTCTTC,CASRLQDNEQFF
TRBJ1-5,NA,14,TRBV5-1,NA,TGCGCCAGCAGCTTGGACTATAGCAATCAGCCCCAGCATTTT,CASSLDYSNQPQHF
TRBJ1-1,NA,15,TRBV28,NA,TGTGCCAGCAGTTTGTGGGGGAGGGGGAACACTGAAGCTTTCTTT,CASSLWGRGNTEAFF
TRBJ2-2,TRBD1,14,TRBV7-3,NA,TGTGCCAGCAGACCAGGGGGGAACACCGGGGAGCTGTTTTTT,CASRPGGNTGELFF
TRBJ2-2,NA,13,TRBV6-5,NA,TGTGCCAGCAGTTATGCAGCGGCCGGGGAGCTGTTTTTT,CASSYAAAGELFF
TRBJ1-1,NA,11,TRBV7-2,NA,TGTGCCAGCAGCTTAGAGGGGGGGCCGCGGTTT,CASSLEGGPRF
TRBJ2-5,TRBD2,12,TRBV29-1,NA,TGCAGCGTAGAACTAGCGTTGGAGACCCAGTACTTC,CSVELALETQYF
TRBJ2-5,NA,15,TRBV7-6,NA,TGTGCCAGCAGCCTACGGCAGGGCAGCGAGGAGACCCAGTACTTC,CASSLRQGSEETQYF
TRBJ2-4,NA,15,TRBV11-1,few,TGTGCCAGCAGCCCAGCTGACAGGGCCAAAAACATTCAGTACTTC,CASSPADRAKNIQYF
TRBJ1-2,NA,14,TRBV5-6,once,TGTGCCAGCAGCTTGGAGGCAGGGGACTATGGCTACACCTTC,CASSLEAGDYGYTF
TRBJ1-2,NA,14,TRBV7-9,NA,TGTGCCAGCAGCCTCGATATGGGGCCGTATGGCTACACCTTC,CASSLDMGPYGYTF
TRBJ1-1,NA,17,TRBV15,medium-sized,TGTGCCACCAGCAGAGATGTTCTTGGCGGGGTTGGCACTGAAGCTTTCTTT,CATSRDVLGGVGTEAFF
TRBJ2-7,TRBD2,16,TRBV12-5,few,TGTGCTAGTGGTTTGTCCGGGACTAGCGCCTCCTACGAGCAGTACTTC,CASGLSGTSASYEQYF
TRBJ2-7,TRBD2,17,TRBV5-1,NA,TGCGCCAGCAGCTTTTCCAGTCGTGGACTAGTCGTCTACGAGCAGTACTTC,CASSFSSRGLVVYEQYF
TRBJ1-1,NA,13,TRBV6-6,NA,TGTGCCAGCAGTTACTCCGCGGAGCCGTATGCTTTCTTT,CASSYSAEPYAFF
TRBJ1-6,NA,13,TRBV6-1,few,TGTGCCAGCAGTCTACCCCCCAGGGAACCCCTCCACTTT,CASSLPPREPLHF
TRBJ2-2,NA,13,TRBV6-4,few,TGTGCCAGCGGTTTTGGGAGCGGCGGGGAGCTGTTTTTT,CASGFGSGGELFF